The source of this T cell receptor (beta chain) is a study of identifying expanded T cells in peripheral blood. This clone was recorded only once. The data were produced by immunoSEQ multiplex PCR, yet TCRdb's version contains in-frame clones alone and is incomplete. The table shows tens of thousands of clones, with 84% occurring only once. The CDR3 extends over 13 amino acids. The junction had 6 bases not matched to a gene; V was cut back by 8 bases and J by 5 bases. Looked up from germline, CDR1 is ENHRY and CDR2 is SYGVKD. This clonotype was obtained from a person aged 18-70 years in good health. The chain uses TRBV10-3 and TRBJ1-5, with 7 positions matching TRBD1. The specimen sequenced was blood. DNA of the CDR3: TGTGCCATCCGAGGGGGCGCGGATCAGCCCCAGCATTTT. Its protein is CAIRGGADQPQHF.